This entry lists 12 T cell receptor beta chains sequenced from one sample in a study of blood T cell repertoires in COVID-19. Sequencing was performed with immunoSEQ multiplex PCR; in TCRdb, only in-frame clones are kept and a portion is missing. Of roughly 190,000 clones listed, more than 85% were seen once; the top ten hold 1.1%. Specimen: peripheral blood. These TCRs come from a man younger than 45 with acute or convalescent COVID-19.

The chain has TRBV25-1 and TRBJ2-3; a possible D gene is TRBD1 (5 bases). The CDR3 contains 18 residues. Germline CDR1 MGHDK, CDR2 SYGVNS. Trimming took 5 bases from V and 3 from J, leaving 24 bases between them. The CDR3 nucleotides read TGTGCCAGCAGTCTCAGCTGGGGCCCGAAAGGGGTTACAGATACGCAGTATTTT. Translation: CASSLSWGPKGVTDTQYF.

Only a few counts were recorded for this clone. The CDR3 loop reads CASSVGVGAGATEAFF. DNA of the CDR3: TGTGCCAGCAGCGTAGGCGTGGGGGCAGGGGCCACTGAAGCTTTCTTT. The chain employs TRBV9 and TRBJ1-1, with D possibly TRBD1 on 6 matching bases. The CDR3 has 16 amino acids. The V end lost 0 bases, the J end lost 4 bases, and 16 bases lay between the germline ends. Germline CDR1 is SGDLS and CDR2 is YYNGEE.

This clone was observed a single time. The CDR3 sequence: CASKDRDAGPDTQYF. CDR3 DNA: TGTGCCAGCAAAGACAGGGATGCGGGGCCAGATACGCAGTATTTT. This chain links TRBV19 with TRBJ2-3; possible D gene TRBD1, 7 bases. Germline V gene data show CDR1 as LNHDA and CDR2 as SQIVND (reference sequence). V lost 9 bases to trimming and J lost 4 bases, with 20 bases between them. This CDR3 has 15 amino acids.

The gene calls are TRBV11-2 and TRBJ2-5, with 10 bases identical to TRBD2. V lost 5 bases, J lost 1 base, and 4 bases stayed unmatched. The CDR3 contains 15 residues. Germline V lookup: CDR1 SGHAT, CDR2 FQNNGV. In nucleotides, the CDR3 is TGTGCCAGCAGCCCCAGACTAGCGGGCCAAGAGACCCAGTACTTC. The encoded protein is CASSPRLAGQETQYF. Full variable domain (rest looked up from reference TRBV11-2 and TRBJ2-5): EAGVAQSPRYKIIEKRQSVAFWCNPISGHATLYWYQQILGQGPKLLIQFQNNGVVDDSQLPKDRFSAERLKGVDSTLKIQPAKLEDSAVYLCASSPRLAGQETQYFGPGTRLLVL.

The rearrangement links TRBV27 to TRBJ2-2, with 8 bases matching TRBD2. Trimming took 5 bases from V and 4 from J; bases not matched to a gene: 3. Looked up from germline, CDR1 is MNHEY and CDR2 is SMNVEV (reference sequence). This CDR3 comprises 14 residues. CDR3 in DNA: TGTGCCAGCAGTCCCGGGAGGGGCACCGGGGAGCTGTTTTTT. Translation gives CASSPGRGTGELFF.

The chain couples TRBV4-2 to TRBJ1-3, with D unresolved. From germline, CDR1 is LGHNA and CDR2 YNFKEQ. The CDR3 consists of 16 residues. The V end was cut by 3 bases, the J end by 2 bases, with 14 bases between. CDR3 protein: CASSQGAGVAGNTIYF. CDR3 nucleotide sequence: TGTGCCAGCAGCCAGGGAGCAGGCGTGGCTGGAAACACCATATATTTT.

The chain is built from TRBV28 and TRBJ2-2; 10 nucleotides agree with TRBD2. The germline gives CDR1 MDHEN, CDR2 SYDVKM. V lost 2 bases to trimming and J lost 5 bases; unmatched junction nucleotides: 2. The CDR3 covers 15 residues. The CDR3 protein is CASSLPGLATGELFF. Here the CDR3 DNA reads TGTGCCAGCAGTTTACCGGGACTAGCGACCGGGGAGCTGTTTTTT.

The chain links TRBV5-1 to TRBJ1-3; no firm D call. The CDR3 extends over 14 amino acids. CDR1 and CDR2 from the germline V gene are SGHRS and YFSETQ. V was cut by 3 bases and J by 5 bases, with 12 bases left in between. The chain's CDR3 is CASSWEGARNTIYF. As DNA, the CDR3 is TGCGCCAGCAGCTGGGAGGGTGCGAGAAACACCATATATTTT.

The chain combines TRBV29-1 with TRBJ1-1; maybe TRBD1 (5 bases). Between the trimmed V and J ends, which lost 7 bases and 5 bases, there was a span of 14 bases. CDR3 length: 12 amino acids. In germline, CDR1 is SQVTM, CDR2 ANQGSEA. The CDR3 loop reads CSAILQGTEAFF. The CDR3 DNA is TGCAGCGCCATCCTGCAGGGTACTGAAGCTTTCTTT.

As regards this clone: One end of the junction is discordant with germline, which a read error may explain. The gene calls are TRBV10-1 and TRBJ1-1, with D possibly matching TRBD1 (5 bases). This CDR3 contains 11 residues. The germline V gene has CDR1 WNHNN and CDR2 SYGVQD (reference sequence). The CDR3 is CASSENRQLWF. CDR3 bases: TGCGCCAGCAGTGAAAACAGACAGCTCTGGTTT.

The gene calls are TRBV5-1 and TRBJ1-1; D might be TRBD1 (5 bases). CDR3 length: 12 amino acids. V lost 5 bases to trimming and J lost 6 bases, with 11 bases between them. Germline V gene lookup returns CDR1 SGHRS and CDR2 YFSETQ. The CDR3 protein is CASSRGDSEAFF. The DNA of the CDR3 is TGCGCCAGCAGTCGGGGGGACTCTGAAGCTTTCTTT. The full variable domain, its missing parts supplied by reference TRBV5-1 and TRBJ1-1, is KAGVTQTPRYLIKTRGQQVTLSCSPISGHRSVSWYQQTPGQGLQFLFEYFSETQRNKGNFPGRFSGRQFSNSRSEMNVSTLELGDSALYLCASSRGDSEAFFGQGTRLTVV.

This clone was counted a single time. This rearrangement joins TRBV19 to TRBJ2-3, with 7 bases identical to TRBD2. With 7 bases clipped from V and 0 bases from J, the junction kept 10 bases outside the gene matches. CDR1 LNHDA and CDR2 SQIVND come from the germline V gene (reference sequence). The CDR3 contains 16 residues. The CDR3 sequence: CASTVRGVLSTDTQYF. Here the CDR3 DNA reads TGTGCCAGTACCGTCCGGGGGGTCCTAAGCACAGATACGCAGTATTTT. Based on the CDR3 plus reference TRBV19 and TRBJ2-3, the full variable domain is DGGITQSPKYLFRKEGQNVTLSCEQNLNHDAMYWYRQDPGQGLRLIYYSQIVNDFQKGDIAEGYSVSREKKESFPLTVTSAQKNPTAFYLCASTVRGVLSTDTQYFGPGTRLTVL.